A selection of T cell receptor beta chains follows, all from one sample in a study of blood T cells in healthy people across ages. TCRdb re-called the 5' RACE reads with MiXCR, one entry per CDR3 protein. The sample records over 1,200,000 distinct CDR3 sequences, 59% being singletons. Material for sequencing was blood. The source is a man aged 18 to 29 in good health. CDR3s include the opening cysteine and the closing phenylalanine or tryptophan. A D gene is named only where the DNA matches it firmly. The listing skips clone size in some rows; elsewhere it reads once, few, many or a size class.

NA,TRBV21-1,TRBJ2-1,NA,TGTGCCAGCAGACCGACAGCCTACAATGAGCAGTTCTTC,CASRPTAYNEQFF
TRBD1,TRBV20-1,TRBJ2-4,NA,TGCAGTGCTAATCCGGGACAGCTAAGGAGGCAGTACTTC,CSANPGQLRRQYF
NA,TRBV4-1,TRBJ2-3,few,TGCGCCAGCAGCCAAGATAAGAGCGGTTTAGGGACAGATACGCAGTATTTT,CASSQDKSGLGTDTQYF
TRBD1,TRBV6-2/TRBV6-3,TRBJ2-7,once,TGTGCCAGCAGCCGAGGGACAGGGGCGATTCCCTACGAGCAGTACTTC,CASSRGTGAIPYEQYF
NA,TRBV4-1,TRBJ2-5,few,TGCGCCAGCAGCCACCCTATGAGGCCAGAGACCCAGTACTTC,CASSHPMRPETQYF
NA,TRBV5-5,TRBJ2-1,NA,TGTGCCAGCACGCCCGGTCTGCTCAATGAGCAGTTCTTC,CASTPGLLNEQFF
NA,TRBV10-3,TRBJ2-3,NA,TGTGCCATCAGATCGGGGGCTATCGGGGGAGGAGATACGCAGTATTTT,CAIRSGAIGGGDTQYF
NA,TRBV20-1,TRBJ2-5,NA,TGCAGTGCCACTTATCAGGGGTACAATGAGCAGTACTTC,CSATYQGYNEQYF
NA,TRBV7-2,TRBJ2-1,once,TGTGCCAGCAGCTTGCTGGGGCCCAACAATGAGCAGTTCTTC,CASSLLGPNNEQFF
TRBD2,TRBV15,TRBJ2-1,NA,TGTGCCACCAGCAGAGATGAAGGACTAGTCGGAAATGAGCAGTTCTTC,CATSRDEGLVGNEQFF
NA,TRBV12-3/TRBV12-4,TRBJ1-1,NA,TGTGCCAGCAGTCCTACGAGGCCCGGGACTGAAGCTTTCTTT,CASSPTRPGTEAFF
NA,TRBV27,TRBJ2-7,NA,TGTGCCAGCAGTTTGCAGGACAGCCCCTACGAGCAGTACTTC,CASSLQDSPYEQYF
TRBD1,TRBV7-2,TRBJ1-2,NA,TGTGCCAGCAGCTCGTATATCGCCCGGGACAGCGCATCTAACTATGGCTACACCTTC,CASSSYIARDSASNYGYTF
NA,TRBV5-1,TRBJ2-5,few,TGCGCCAGCAGCTTGGGAGTGGAACGAGAGACCCAGTACTTC,CASSLGVERETQYF